The rows below give T cell receptor beta chains drawn from one sample of a study of shared clonotypes between healthy human individuals. Generated by immunoSEQ multiplex PCR, the TCRdb table keeps only in-frame clones and is missing some. The repertoire holds over a million clones, roughly 97% seen once, with over 1% in the top ten. Sequencing was done on a sample of naive CD4+ T cells sorted from blood. These receptors all come from a man aged 30 to 45 in good health. Each CDR3 is given with its conserved first and last residue. The D gene is left open where the match is weak. Rows may omit the clone size; those that give it use once, few, many or a size class.

clone size	D gene	J gene	V gene	CDR3 DNA	CDR3 protein
.	.	TRBJ1-1	TRBV7-2	TGTGCCAGCAGCCCGTTACTCAAGAACACTGAAGCTTTCTTT	CASSPLLKNTEAFF
.	.	TRBJ2-3	TRBV4-3	TGCGCCAGCAGCCCCCGGTACACAGATACGCAGTATTTT	CASSPRYTDTQYF
.	.	TRBJ2-1	TRBV5-4	TGTGCCAGCAGCTTCGGTCTGTTGCGGGGACACAATGAGCAGTTCTTC	CASSFGLLRGHNEQFF
once	TRBD2	TRBJ2-7	TRBV9	TGTGCCAGCAGCATCGGGACTAGCGGGACTTTTTCGTTGGACGAGCAGTACTTC	CASSIGTSGTFSLDEQYF
.	.	TRBJ1-1	TRBV4-1	TGCGCCAGCAGCCTCAGGACGGGTGAAGCTTTCTTT	CASSLRTGEAFF
.	.	TRBJ1-1	TRBV11-2	TGTGCCAGCAGCGCACTCGAGGGGAGGAACACTGAAGCTTTCTTT	CASSALEGRNTEAFF
.	.	TRBJ1-2	TRBV10-3	TGTGCCATCAATGAAATAGAAGGGTATGGCTACACCTTC	CAINEIEGYGYTF
once	.	TRBJ1-1	TRBV7-9	TGTGCCAGCAGCTTAGATAGAGTGGAGGGCGCCCCGGTTTTT	CASSLDRVEGAPVF
.	TRBD1	TRBJ1-2	TRBV10-3	TGTGCCATCACCCCAAGGCAGGGGGCCTATGGCTACACCTTC	CAITPRQGAYGYTF
.	TRBD1	TRBJ2-1	TRBV5-4	TGTGCCAGCAGCCGGGACAGGGTCTACAATGAGCAGTTCTTC	CASSRDRVYNEQFF
.	TRBD2	TRBJ2-3	TRBV11-2	TGTGCCAGCACTGGATTAATAGCGGCGGGGGCAGATACGCAGTATTTT	CASTGLIAAGADTQYF
.	TRBD1	TRBJ2-7	TRBV10-3	TGTGCCATCAGGAGACAGGGGGCGGGCGAGCAGTACTTC	CAIRRQGAGEQYF
once	TRBD1	TRBJ2-7	TRBV2	TGTGCCAGCAGTGATTGGTTCTTTTCGGGACAGGGGAGTTACGAGCAGTACTTC	CASSDWFFSGQGSYEQYF
.	TRBD2	TRBJ2-7	TRBV29-1	TGCAGCGTTGAAGGGGCTAGCGGGAGCATAGGCGAGCAGTACTTC	CSVEGASGSIGEQYF
.	.	TRBJ2-1	TRBV5-6	TGTGCCAGCAGCTCACCAGGCGGGAGAGGGGGACAGAATGAGCAGTTCTTC	CASSSPGGRGGQNEQFF
.	.	TRBJ1-2	TRBV6-1	TGTGCCGCCCGGGAGTACCACATGTTGAGTGGCTACACCTTC	CAAREYHMLSGYTF
.	.	TRBJ2-1	TRBV7-3	TGTGCCAGCAGCCTAATGACAGGTAGCTACAATGAGCAGTTCTTC	CASSLMTGSYNEQFF
.	.	TRBJ2-7	TRBV5-1	TGCGCCAGCAGCTCCAACAGGGATTGGAGCCTCTACGAGCAGTACTTC	CASSSNRDWSLYEQYF
.	TRBD1	TRBJ1-1	TRBV11-2	TGTGCCAGCAGGGAACCGGGACAGGGCTTGACTGAAGCTTTCTTT	CASREPGQGLTEAFF
.	TRBD2	TRBJ2-5	TRBV5-1	TGCGCCAGCAGCCTTGGGGGAGGGGAGACCCAGTACTTC	CASSLGGGETQYF
.	TRBD2	TRBJ2-3	TRBV7-2	TGTGCCAGCACGACCGGGGGGTTAGCGGGAGGTAGTCCAGATACGCAGTATTTT	CASTTGGLAGGSPDTQYF
once	.	TRBJ2-1	TRBV7-2	TGTGCCAGCAGCTTAGGGGGGGCCACCTACAATGAGCAGTTCTTC	CASSLGGATYNEQFF
.	.	TRBJ1-1	TRBV28	TGTGCCAGCAGTATACAGGGTCGGACTGAAGCTTTCTTT	CASSIQGRTEAFF
.	TRBD1	TRBJ1-5	TRBV10-2	TGCGCCAGCGCCAAGGACAGGGGGTTTGGGAATCAGCCCCAGCATTTT	CASAKDRGFGNQPQHF
.	.	TRBJ2-3	TRBV5-1	TGCGCCAGCAGCCCCACGGTGGGGCCCACAGATACGCAGTATTTT	CASSPTVGPTDTQYF
.	.	TRBJ1-2	TRBV18	TGTGCCAGCTCACCATTATTTCCGCGAGGGCCGAGCAGCTATGGCTACACCTTC	CASSPLFPRGPSSYGYTF
.	.	TRBJ2-3	TRBV28	TGTGCCAGCAGTACCCGGGGCGGCGGGACAGATACGCAGTATTTT	CASSTRGGGTDTQYF
.	.	TRBJ1-2	TRBV11-2	TGTGCCAGCAGCTTAGGTGTGGGCCTCAACTATGGCTACACCTTC	CASSLGVGLNYGYTF
.	.	TRBJ1-2	TRBV7-9	TGTGCCAGCAGCTCCGGACTGCAAAACTATGGCTACACCTTC	CASSSGLQNYGYTF
.	.	TRBJ2-5	TRBV5-6	TGTGCCAGCAGCCCGATTGGAGCAGGATTTCAAGAGACCCAGTACTTC	CASSPIGAGFQETQYF
.	.	TRBJ2-7	TRBV18	TGTGCCAGCTCGCTAGGCCCACAAGTAGGAGAGCAGTACTTC	CASSLGPQVGEQYF
.	.	TRBJ2-5	TRBV29-1	TGCAGCGTTGGGGGGCAACGAATTACTAAAGAGACCCAGTACTTC	CSVGGQRITKETQYF
.	.	TRBJ2-1	TRBV11-2	TGTGCCAGCAGCTTAGCAACAACCCTCAATGAGCAGTTCTTC	CASSLATTLNEQFF
.	TRBD2	TRBJ2-7	TRBV5-5	TGTGCCAGCAGCTTGCCCCGGGGGGCCTACGAGCAGTACTTC	CASSLPRGAYEQYF
.	.	TRBJ2-2	TRBV10-3	TGTGCCATCAGTGAGTCCAGGCCCGGGGAGCTGTTTTTT	CAISESRPGELFF
.	.	TRBJ2-4	TRBV29-1	TGCAGCGCCGGACAGCCTAACATTCAGTACTTC	CSAGQPNIQYF
once	TRBD1	TRBJ2-1	TRBV6-6	TGTGCCACTACCGGGACAGGGTCAAATGAGCAGTTCTTC	CATTGTGSNEQFF
.	TRBD2	TRBJ2-3	TRBV29-1	TGCAGCGTTGGTAGCGGGAGTGGGGCAGATACGCAGTATTTT	CSVGSGSGADTQYF
.	.	TRBJ2-4	TRBV6-5	TGTGCCAGCAGTTACGGTTACTCCACTAAAAACATTCAGTACTTC	CASSYGYSTKNIQYF
.	TRBD1	TRBJ1-3	TRBV6-6	TGTGCCAGCAGTTACTCCGACAGGGGAGGAAACACCATATATTTT	CASSYSDRGGNTIYF
.	.	TRBJ1-1	TRBV19	TGTGCCAGTAGTCCCCCCCAGAAGAGACTTGAAGCTTTCTTT	CASSPPQKRLEAFF
.	.	TRBJ1-4	TRBV28	TGTGCCAGCAGTTTTGGGAGTAATGAAAAACTGTTTTTT	CASSFGSNEKLFF
.	.	TRBJ2-1	TRBV30	TGTGCCTGGAGTGCGGCTAGCCCAACCTACAATGAGCAGTTCTTC	CAWSAASPTYNEQFF
.	TRBD2	TRBJ2-1	TRBV6-1	TGTGCCATCAGTGACGGGGGGCTAGCGGGTAACCTAAATGAGCAGTTCTTC	CAISDGGLAGNLNEQFF
once	TRBD1	TRBJ2-1	TRBV2	TGTGCCAGCAGTGAAGCGGGACAGACACAAGGGCAGTTCTTC	CASSEAGQTQGQFF
.	TRBD2	TRBJ2-5	TRBV6-5	TGTGCCAGCAAGGCTAGCGGGGAAGAGACCCAGTACTTC	CASKASGEETQYF
.	TRBD1	TRBJ2-7	TRBV15	TGTGCCACCAGCAGGCTTATGACAGGGGGCGCGTTCGAGCAGTACTTC	CATSRLMTGGAFEQYF
.	.	TRBJ2-4	TRBV6-6	TGTGCCAGCAGTGCGGAACGGGCCAAAAACATTCAGTACTTC	CASSAERAKNIQYF
.	TRBD1	TRBJ1-1	TRBV27	TGTGCCAGCAGTCTCGTTACAGGGGTGAACACTGAAGCTTTCTTT	CASSLVTGVNTEAFF
.	.	TRBJ1-5	TRBV18	TGTGCCAGCTCTCATCAGAATCAGCCCCAGCATTTT	CASSHQNQPQHF
.	.	TRBJ1-5	TRBV9	TGTGCCAGCAGCGTATGGGGATGGAATCAGCCCCAGCATTTT	CASSVWGWNQPQHF
.	.	TRBJ1-2	TRBV6-6	TGTGCCAGCAGTTACACAGGTACTAACTATGGCTACACCTTC	CASSYTGTNYGYTF
.	.	TRBJ1-5	TRBV29-1	TGCAGCTCCCAGCCCCAGCATTTT	CSSQPQHF
.	TRBD1	TRBJ2-3	TRBV10-3	TGTGCCATCAGTGAGGTCGACAGGGTGGCAACAGATACGCAGTATTTT	CAISEVDRVATDTQYF
.	.	TRBJ2-5	TRBV7-2	TGTGCCAGCAGCTTAGGGTCCGGGCTTTTTGGAGAGACCCAGTACTTC	CASSLGSGLFGETQYF
.	.	TRBJ2-1	TRBV7-9	TGTGCCAGCAGCACCGGGACTTACAATGAGCAGTTCTTC	CASSTGTYNEQFF
.	TRBD1	TRBJ2-7	TRBV19	TGTGCCAGTAGCCGCGGGACAGGGGGGAACTACGAGCAGTACTTC	CASSRGTGGNYEQYF
.	TRBD2	TRBJ2-2	TRBV2	TGTGCTAGCAAGGGGACTAGAAACACCGGGGAGCTGTTTTTT	CASKGTRNTGELFF
.	.	TRBJ2-2	TRBV7-9	TGTGCCAGCAGCTCTATGGGGCTGACCGGGGAGCTGTTTTTT	CASSSMGLTGELFF